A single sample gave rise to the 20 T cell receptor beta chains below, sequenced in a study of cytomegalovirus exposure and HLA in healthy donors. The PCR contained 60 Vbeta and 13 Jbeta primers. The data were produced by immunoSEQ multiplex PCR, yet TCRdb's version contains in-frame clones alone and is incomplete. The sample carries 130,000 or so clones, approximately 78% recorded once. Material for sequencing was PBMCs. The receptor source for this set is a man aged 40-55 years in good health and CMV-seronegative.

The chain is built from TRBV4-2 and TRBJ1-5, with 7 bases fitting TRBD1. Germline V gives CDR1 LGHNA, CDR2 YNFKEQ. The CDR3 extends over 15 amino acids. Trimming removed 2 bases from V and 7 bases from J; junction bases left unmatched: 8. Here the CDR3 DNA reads TGTGCCAGCAGCCAACCCGACAGGGCGGGACAGCCCCAGCATTTT. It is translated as CASSQPDRAGQPQHF.

The CDR3 sequence is CASSEVPGVVKTEAFF. The CDR3 DNA sequence: TGTGCCAGCAGTGAAGTTCCGGGTGTAGTCAAAACTGAAGCTTTCTTT. The gene calls are TRBV2 and TRBJ1-1; D is uncertain. Trimming removed 1 base at V and 5 bases at J, with 17 bases between. There are 16 residues in the CDR3. The V gene's germline CDR1 is SNHLY and CDR2 FYNNEI.

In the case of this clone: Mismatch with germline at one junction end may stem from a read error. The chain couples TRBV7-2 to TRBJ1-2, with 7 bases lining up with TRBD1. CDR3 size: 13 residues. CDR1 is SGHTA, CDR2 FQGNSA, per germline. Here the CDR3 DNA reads TGTGCCAGCAGCTCCAATGCGAAAGGACAGGCCCCCTTC. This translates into CASSSNAKGQAPF.

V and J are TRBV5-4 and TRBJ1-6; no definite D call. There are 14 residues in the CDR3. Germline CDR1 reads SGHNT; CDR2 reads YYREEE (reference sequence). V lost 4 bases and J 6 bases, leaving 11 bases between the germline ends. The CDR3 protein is CASSGGRINSPLHF. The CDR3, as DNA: TGTGCCAGCAGCGGAGGACGGATTAATTCACCCCTCCACTTT.

CDR3 in DNA: TGTGCCAGCAGCCTGACCGGGACAGGGAAGTACGAGCAGTACTTC. The encoded protein is CASSLTGTGKYEQYF. V gene TRBV27 combines with J gene TRBJ2-7; 9 bases agree with TRBD1. Germline lookup yields CDR1 MNHEY and CDR2 SMNVEV (reference sequence). V gave up 6 bases and J gave up 4 bases; unmatched junction bases: 10. The CDR3 consists of 15 residues.

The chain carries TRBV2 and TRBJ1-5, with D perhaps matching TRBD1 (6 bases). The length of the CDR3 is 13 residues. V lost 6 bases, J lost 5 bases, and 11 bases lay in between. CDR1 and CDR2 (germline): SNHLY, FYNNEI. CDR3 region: CASRAGVYQPQHF. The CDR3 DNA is TGTGCCAGCAGGGCAGGGGTGTATCAGCCCCAGCATTTT.

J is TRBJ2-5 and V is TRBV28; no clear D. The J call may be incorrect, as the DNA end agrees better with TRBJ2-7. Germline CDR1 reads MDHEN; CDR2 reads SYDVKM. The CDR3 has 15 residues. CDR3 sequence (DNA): TGTGCCAGCAGCTTAGACCAGGCCGGAACCTACGAGCAGTACTTC. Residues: CASSLDQAGTYEQYF.

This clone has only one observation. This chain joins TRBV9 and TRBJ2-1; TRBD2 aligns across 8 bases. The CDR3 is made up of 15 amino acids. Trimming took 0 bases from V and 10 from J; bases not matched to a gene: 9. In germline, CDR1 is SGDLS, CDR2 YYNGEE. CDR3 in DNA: TGTGCCAGCAGCGTAGGCGGGGGGCAGGGCGGCGAGCAGTTCTTC. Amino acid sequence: CASSVGGGQGGEQFF.

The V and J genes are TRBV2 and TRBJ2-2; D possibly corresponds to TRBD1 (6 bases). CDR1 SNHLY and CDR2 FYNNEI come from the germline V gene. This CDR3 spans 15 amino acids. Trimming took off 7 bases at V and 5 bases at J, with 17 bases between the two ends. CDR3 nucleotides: TGTGCCAGCACCAGATTAGTACAGGGTACCGGGGAGCTGTTTTTT. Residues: CASTRLVQGTGELFF.

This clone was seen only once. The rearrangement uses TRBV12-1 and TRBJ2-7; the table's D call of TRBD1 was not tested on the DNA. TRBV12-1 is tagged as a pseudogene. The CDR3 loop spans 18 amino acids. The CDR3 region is CASSTSAGWSSRSYEQYF. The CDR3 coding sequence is TGTGCCAGCAGTACCTCAGCAGGGTGGTCGAGTCGATCCTACGAGCAGTACTTC.

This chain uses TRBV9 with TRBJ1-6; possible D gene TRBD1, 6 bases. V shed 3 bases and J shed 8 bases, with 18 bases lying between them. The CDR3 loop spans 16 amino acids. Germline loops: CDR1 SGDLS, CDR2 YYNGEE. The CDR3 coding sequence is TGTGCCAGCAGCGATAATGGACAGCTTGGGGATTCACCCCTCCACTTT. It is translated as CASSDNGQLGDSPLHF.

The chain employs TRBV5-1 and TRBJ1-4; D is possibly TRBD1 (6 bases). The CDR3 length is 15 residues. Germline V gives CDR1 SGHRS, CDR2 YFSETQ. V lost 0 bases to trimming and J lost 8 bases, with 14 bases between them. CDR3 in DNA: TGCGCCAGCAGCTTGGAGACAGGCTTTAGGGAAAAACTGTTTTTT. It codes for CASSLETGFREKLFF.

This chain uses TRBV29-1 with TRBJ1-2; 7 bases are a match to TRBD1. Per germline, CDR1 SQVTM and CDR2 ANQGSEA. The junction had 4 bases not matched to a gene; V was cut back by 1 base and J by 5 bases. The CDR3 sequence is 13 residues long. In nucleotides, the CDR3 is TGCAGCGTTGAAGTACTGACAGGGTATGGCTACACCTTC. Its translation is CSVEVLTGYGYTF.

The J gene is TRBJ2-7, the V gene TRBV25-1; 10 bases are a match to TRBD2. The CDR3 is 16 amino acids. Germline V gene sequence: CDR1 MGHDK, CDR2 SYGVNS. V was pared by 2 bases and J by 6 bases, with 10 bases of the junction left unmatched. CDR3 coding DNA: TGTGCCAGCAGTGAAGCTAGCGGGAGAGCAGGGAGCGAGCAGTACTTC. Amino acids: CASSEASGRAGSEQYF.

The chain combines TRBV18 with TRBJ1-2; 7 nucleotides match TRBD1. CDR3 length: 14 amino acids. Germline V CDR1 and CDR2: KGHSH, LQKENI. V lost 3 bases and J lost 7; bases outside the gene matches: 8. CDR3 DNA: TGTGCCAGCTCACCGGGGAAGGGGGCGTCTGGCTACACCTTC. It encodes CASSPGKGASGYTF.

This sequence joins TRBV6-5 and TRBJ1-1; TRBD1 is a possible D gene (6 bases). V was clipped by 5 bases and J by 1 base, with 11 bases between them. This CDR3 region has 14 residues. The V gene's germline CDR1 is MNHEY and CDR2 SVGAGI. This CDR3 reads CASSPQGTNTEAFF. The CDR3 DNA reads TGTGCCAGCAGTCCACAGGGAACGAACACTGAAGCTTTCTTT.

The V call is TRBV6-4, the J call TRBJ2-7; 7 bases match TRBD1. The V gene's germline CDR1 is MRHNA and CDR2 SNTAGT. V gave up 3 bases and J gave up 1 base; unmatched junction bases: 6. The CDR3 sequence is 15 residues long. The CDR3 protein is CASSDIGGYSYEQYF. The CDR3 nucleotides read TGTGCCAGCAGTGATATAGGGGGCTATTCCTACGAGCAGTACTTC.

The CDR3 coding sequence is TGTGCCAGCAGCAACCGAGGGCAGACCTACGAGCAGTACTTC. Translated: CASSNRGQTYEQYF. The chain employs TRBV11-2 and TRBJ2-7, with a possible D match to TRBD2 (5 bases). V was shortened by 5 bases and J by 2 bases, with 13 bases between the two germline ends. The CDR3 contains 14 residues. CDR1 and CDR2 (germline): SGHAT, FQNNGV.

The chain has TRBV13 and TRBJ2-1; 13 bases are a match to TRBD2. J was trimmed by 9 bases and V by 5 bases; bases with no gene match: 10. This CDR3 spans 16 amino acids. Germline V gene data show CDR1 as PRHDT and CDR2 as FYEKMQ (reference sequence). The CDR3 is CASSPPPLAGGREQFF. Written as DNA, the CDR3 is TGTGCCAGCAGCCCTCCCCCACTAGCGGGGGGGCGTGAGCAGTTCTTC.

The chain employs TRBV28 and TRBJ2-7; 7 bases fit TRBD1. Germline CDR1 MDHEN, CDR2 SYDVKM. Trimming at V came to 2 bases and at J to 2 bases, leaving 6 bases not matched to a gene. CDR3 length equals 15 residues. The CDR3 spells CASSLRTGLTYEQYF. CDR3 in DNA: TGTGCCAGCAGTTTAAGGACAGGCCTGACCTACGAGCAGTACTTC. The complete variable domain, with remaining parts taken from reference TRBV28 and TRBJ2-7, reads DVKVTQSSRYLVKRTGEKVFLECVQDMDHENMFWYRQDPGLGLRLIYFSYDVKMKEKGDIPEGYSVSREKKERFSLILESASTNQTSMYLCASSLRTGLTYEQYFGPGTRLTVT.